The present TCR beta chain was sequenced within a study of HIV-infected patients and healthy controls. Points from the study as a whole: HIV-infected patients and controls differed significantly in mean usage of eight alpha and eight beta V genes.

Germline lookup yields CDR1 LNHDA and CDR2 SQIVND (reference sequence). CDR3 length: 16 residues. V was trimmed by 4 bases and J by 1 base, leaving 16 bases between them. The repertoire came from unfractionated whole blood and reflected all unsorted peripheral T cells. cDNA was made from about 500 ng RNA using alpha and beta constant primers. Alpha and beta chain libraries were made separately by chain-specific third strand synthesis with multiplexing indices. In TCRdb, the 5' RACE reads were re-called with MiXCR into one record per CDR3 protein. The sample has more than 10,000 distinct CDR3 sequences; approximately 11% are singletons. About this clonotype itself: Its antigen remains unidentified.

The rearrangement joins TRBV19 to TRBJ1-2; the D gene is possibly TRBD1 (5 bases). Sequenced material: blood. The sequence came from an adult in good health. The CDR3 region is CASSTPGHPFNYGYTF. Written as DNA, the CDR3 is TGTGCCAGTAGTACGCCTGGACATCCATTTAACTATGGCTACACCTTC. Full variable domain (remainder filled in from reference TRBV19 and TRBJ1-2): DGGITQSPKYLFRKEGQNVTLSCEQNLNHDAMYWYRQDPGQGLRLIYYSQIVNDFQKGDIAEGYSVSREKKESFPLTVTSAQKNPTAFYLCASSTPGHPFNYGYTFGSGTRLTVV.